These T cell receptor beta chains were read from a single sample in a study of OX40 agonist ivuxolimab in advanced cancers. Sequencing was performed with immunoSEQ multiplex PCR; in TCRdb, only in-frame clones are kept and a portion is missing. The sample lists tens of thousands of clones, about nine tenths seen once, with 8% to 10% in the top ten. Sample: CD4+ or CD8+ T cells sorted from blood, taken in a trial of the OX40 agonist ivuxolimab. The receptors were sampled from an adult with an advanced solid tumor such as melanoma, head and neck, liver or kidney cancer. Both conserved end residues are trimmed from each CDR3. Clone size, where shown, is once, few, many, or a class for clones that have expanded.

clone_size	j_call	v_call	cdr3_aa
NA	TRBJ1-1	TRBV5-5	ASSLGTGGSEAF
NA	TRBJ2-5	TRBV19	ASSRYGTEIETQY
NA	TRBJ1-6	TRBV5-1	ASRTGVSSYNSPLH
once	TRBJ1-1	TRBV5-1	ASSPNPVGDTEAF
NA	TRBJ2-7	TRBV6-5	ASSYSINVDRGLY
NA	TRBJ1-2	TRBV4-3	ASSRGDWDYGYT
NA	TRBJ2-5	TRBV27	ASSLLGGKETQY
NA	TRBJ2-2	TRBV10-3	AISDDRNTGELF
NA	TRBJ1-6	TRBV2	ASSETAAYNSPLH
NA	TRBJ1-2	TRBV19	ASSIDLNYGYT
once	TRBJ1-1	TRBV5-4	ASSLDLREGTF
NA	TRBJ2-3	TRBV5-4	ASSYTGFSTDTQY
NA	TRBJ1-1	TRBV15	ATSRDSRGSTEAF
NA	TRBJ2-1	TRBV7-6	ASSSLTSNEQF
NA	TRBJ2-7	TRBV12-5	ASGPDRVYEQY
NA	TRBJ2-5	TRBV11-1	ASSPGRVQETQY
NA	TRBJ2-7	TRBV30	AWESTGWDEQY
few	TRBJ1-4	TRBV7-9	ASSLDGGPNEKLF
NA	TRBJ2-1	TRBV1	TSSHFLTGNEQF
NA	TRBJ2-4	TRBV2	ATFSGGIQY
NA	TRBJ1-6	TRBV7-6	ASSLQGADHSPLH
NA	TRBJ2-1	TRBV11-3	ASSLYSGLAGISNEQF
NA	TRBJ2-7	TRBV28	ASSFPGQGFEQY
NA	TRBJ1-1	TRBV11-3	ASSSHMNTEAF
NA	TRBJ1-5	TRBV6-6	ASSYGNQPQH
NA	TRBJ2-1	TRBV5-8	ASRGQGVGNEQF
once	TRBJ2-1	TRBV6-6	ASSKQGAATYNEQF
NA	TRBJ1-2	TRBV2	ASSEAQSNYGYT
NA	TRBJ1-5	TRBV18	ASSPSGERPQH
NA	TRBJ1-4	TRBV6-5	ASRQGGRSELF
NA	TRBJ1-6	TRBV7-2	ASSFPGQSYNSPLH
NA	TRBJ2-7	TRBV7-2	ASSLNVGGGEQY
NA	TRBJ2-1	TRBV5-4	ASSHSGGLYNEQF
NA	TRBJ1-4	TRBV18	ASSPPRTTTGEKLF
NA	TRBJ1-5	TRBV28	ASSFQNNQPQH
NA	TRBJ1-1	TRBV5-1	ASSVGQLITEAF
once	TRBJ2-7	TRBV10-3	AIRNSRGTNEQY
NA	TRBJ1-3	TRBV4-2	ASSQASISSGNTIY
NA	TRBJ2-3	TRBV9	ASSVGGTSGTDTQY
NA	TRBJ1-1	TRBV7-6	ASSLLDSEAF
few	TRBJ2-1	TRBV5-6	ASSFSYSYNEQF
few	TRBJ1-5	TRBV30	AWSPTGQLNQPQH
NA	TRBJ2-5	TRBV5-5	ASSPSASGETQY
once	TRBJ2-3	TRBV13	ASSSQGVTQY
NA	TRBJ1-2	TRBV5-1	ASGYDSPNYGYT
NA	TRBJ1-2	TRBV28	ASSSLPGGRKGYT